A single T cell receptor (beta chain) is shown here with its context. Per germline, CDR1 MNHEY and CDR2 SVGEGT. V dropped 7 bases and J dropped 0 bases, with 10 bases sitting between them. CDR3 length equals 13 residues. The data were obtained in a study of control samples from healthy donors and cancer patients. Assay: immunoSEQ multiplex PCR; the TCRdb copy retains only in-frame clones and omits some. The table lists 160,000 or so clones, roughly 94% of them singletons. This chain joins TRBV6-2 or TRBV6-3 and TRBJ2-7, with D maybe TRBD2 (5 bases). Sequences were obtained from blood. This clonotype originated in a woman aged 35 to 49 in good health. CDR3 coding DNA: TGTGCCAGCAACCCGGGAAGCTCCTACGAGCAGTACTTC. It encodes CASNPGSSYEQYF.